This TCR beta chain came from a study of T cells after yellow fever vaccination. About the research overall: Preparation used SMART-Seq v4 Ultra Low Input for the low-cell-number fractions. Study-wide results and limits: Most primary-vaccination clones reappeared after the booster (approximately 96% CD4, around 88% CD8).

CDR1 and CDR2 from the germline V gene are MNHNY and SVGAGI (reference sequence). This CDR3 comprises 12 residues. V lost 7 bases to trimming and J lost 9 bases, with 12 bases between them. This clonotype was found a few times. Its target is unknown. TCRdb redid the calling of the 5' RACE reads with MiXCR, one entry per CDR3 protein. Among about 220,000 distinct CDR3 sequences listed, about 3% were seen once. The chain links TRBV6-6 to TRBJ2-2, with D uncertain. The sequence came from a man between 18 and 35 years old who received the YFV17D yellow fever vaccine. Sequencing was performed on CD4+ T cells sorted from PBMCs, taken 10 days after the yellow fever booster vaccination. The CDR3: CASILTPRELFF. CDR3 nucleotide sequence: TGTGCCAGCATTCTCACCCCCCGGGAGCTGTTTTTT.